The clone carrying this T cell receptor (beta chain) was picked up many times. Antigen unknown. Germline V gene data show CDR1 as SGHTA and CDR2 as FQGNSA. CDR3 length: 15 residues. The V and J ends lost 3 bases and 0 bases respectively, with 9 bases between them. Each patient went into thyroid surgery without having received any treatment. The data are from a study of metastatic and nonmetastatic thyroid tumors. Study observations and caveats: TCR beta diversity was reportedly significantly higher in malignant thyroid tumors than benign nodules, in blood and tumor.

How the authors handled the data: CDR3 was compared across clinicopathological groups, and the resulting differences were used to build a distant-metastasis classifier for papillary thyroid cancer. TCRdb re-called clones from the PCR reads using MiXCR. These V and J calls derive from TCRdb rather than the authors' analysis. The data show 75,000 to 100,000 clones, about an eighth seen once. The receptor was derived from a female donor with papillary thyroid cancer or a benign thyroid nodule (not recorded which). Some clones in this sample may be carry-over from other donors' samples. This chain joins TRBV7-2 and TRBJ2-1, with D possibly being TRBD2 (6 bases). Source material: blood. The CDR3 is CASSLGGASYNEQFF. CDR3 in DNA: TGTGCCAGCAGCTTGGGCGGGGCCTCCTACAATGAGCAGTTCTTC.